Below, 25 T cell receptor beta chains from the same sample are listed, as sequenced in a study of blood T cell repertoires in COVID-19. Profiling relied on immunoSEQ multiplex PCR, and the TCRdb table lists in-frame clones only, not all of them. The table includes a few hundred thousand clones, approximately 83% detected once. The material sequenced was peripheral blood. The receptors were sampled from a person aged 70 to 85 with COVID-19, enrolled during active disease.

The chain couples TRBV27 to TRBJ1-5, with 7 bases matching TRBD1. The CDR3 spans 12 residues. V shed 6 bases and J 4 bases; nucleotides not matched to a gene: 0. CDR1 and CDR2 from the germline V gene are MNHEY and SMNVEV (reference sequence). In nucleotides, the CDR3 is TGTGCCAGCAGACAGGGGAATCAGCCCCAGCATTTT. This gives the protein CASRQGNQPQHF.

The chain uses TRBV4-3 and TRBJ2-3; perhaps TRBD2 as D (5 bases). CDR1 and CDR2 (germline): LGHNA, YSLEER. V lost 1 base and J 2 bases, leaving 13 bases between the germline ends. This CDR3 has 16 residues. In DNA form, the CDR3 reads TGCGCCAGCAGCCAAGGCCGAGAGCGGTTCACAGATACGCAGTATTTT. Translation: CASSQGRERFTDTQYF.

This chain uses TRBV12-5 with TRBJ1-2, with a possible D match to TRBD1 (6 bases). V was trimmed by 0 bases and J by 5 bases, leaving 19 bases between them. This CDR3 is 17 amino acids long. Germline-derived CDR1 and CDR2 are LGHNT and FRNRAP. The CDR3 DNA reads as TGTGCTAGTGGTTTGGTATTGGGGGCAGGGGTCGATTATGGCTACACCTTC. Encoded protein: CASGLVLGAGVDYGYTF.

V gene TRBV4-2 combines with J gene TRBJ1-6, with TRBD1 matching over 12 bases. The length of the CDR3 is 19 residues. Losses at the gene ends were 0 bases for V and 6 bases for J; bases not matched to a gene: 9. The germline CDR1 and CDR2 sequences are LGHNA and YNFKEQ. The CDR3 region is CASSQESGQGAIGNSPLHF. CDR3 DNA: TGTGCCAGCAGCCAAGAGTCGGGACAGGGGGCGATCGGTAATTCACCCCTCCACTTT.

The gene calls are TRBV29-1 and TRBJ2-2, with D possibly TRBD2 on 6 matching bases. Germline loops: CDR1 SQVTM, CDR2 ANQGSEA. The CDR3 is 11 amino acids. V was clipped by 6 bases and J by 6 bases, with 8 bases between them. The CDR3 DNA sequence: TGCAGCGTCGGGGGAGCCGGGGAGCTGTTTTTT. It is translated as CSVGGAGELFF.

Concerning this clone: The identical CDR3 is also encoded by other nucleotide sequences in the sample. The genes are TRBV27 and TRBJ2-7, with TRBD2 matching 9 bases. This CDR3 is built from 15 residues. Germline CDR1 is MNHEY and CDR2 is SMNVEV (reference sequence). V shed 5 bases and J 3 bases; nucleotides not matched to a gene: 8. CDR3: CASSLSSSGIYEQYF. Here the CDR3 DNA reads TGTGCCAGCAGTCTTTCTTCTAGCGGGATCTACGAGCAGTACTTC.

The chain joins TRBV5-1 to TRBJ1-1; TRBD1 matches at 7 bases. The germline CDR1 and CDR2 sequences are SGHRS and YFSETQ. This CDR3 comprises 13 residues. After removal of 4 bases from V and 4 bases from J, the junction contained 4 bases not matched to a gene. CDR3 region: CASSAQGITEAFF. The DNA of the CDR3 is TGCGCCAGCAGCGCACAGGGGATCACTGAAGCTTTCTTT.

This clone has a single count. The chain employs TRBV28 and TRBJ2-4; 8 bases line up with TRBD2. CDR3 length: 16 residues. Germline V gene data show CDR1 as MDHEN and CDR2 as SYDVKM. The V segment lost 2 bases and the J segment 3 bases; nucleotides outside the gene matches: 6. CDR3 loop: CASSLTSGGGKNIQYF. The DNA of the CDR3 is TGTGCCAGCAGTTTAACTAGCGGAGGGGGCAAAAACATTCAGTACTTC.

There are a few counts of this clone. The chain uses TRBV19 and TRBJ1-3; 7 bases align to TRBD1. CDR1 and CDR2 (germline): LNHDA, SQIVND (reference sequence). The CDR3 is 15 residues long. With V trimmed by 6 bases and J by 2 bases, 7 bases remained unmatched. In DNA form, the CDR3 reads TGTGCCAGTAGACGAAACACAGGGGCTGGAAACACCATATATTTT. It specifies CASRRNTGAGNTIYF. Drawing the rest from reference TRBV19 and TRBJ1-3, the complete variable domain is DGGITQSPKYLFRKEGQNVTLSCEQNLNHDAMYWYRQDPGQGLRLIYYSQIVNDFQKGDIAEGYSVSREKKESFPLTVTSAQKNPTAFYLCASRRNTGAGNTIYFGEGSWLTVV.

This chain uses TRBV5-8 with TRBJ2-1, with a possible D match to TRBD1 (6 bases). Germline V CDR1 and CDR2: SGHTS, YDEGEE. CDR3 length: 16 amino acids. V lost 0 bases to trimming and J lost 5 bases, with 15 bases between them. The CDR3 DNA follows: TGTGCCAGCAGCTTGGATACAGGGATGAACCACAATGAGCAGTTCTTC. Its protein product is CASSLDTGMNHNEQFF.

The CDR3 loop reads CASSLGPISGVGETQYF. DNA for the CDR3: TGTGCCAGCTCCTTAGGGCCCATTTCGGGAGTTGGAGAGACCCAGTACTTC. The V call is TRBV7-2, the J call TRBJ2-5, with a possible D match to TRBD2 (6 bases). Germline CDR1 and CDR2: SGHTA and FQGNSA. V was cut by 8 bases and J by 4 bases, with 26 bases left in between. CDR3 length equals 17 residues.

This rearrangement joins TRBV9 to TRBJ2-1, with 7 bases aligning to TRBD1. The CDR3 covers 15 residues. Germline CDR1 SGDLS, CDR2 YYNGEE. V shed 4 bases and J 6 bases; nucleotides not matched to a gene: 10. The CDR3: CASSSRQGMVNEQFF. Here the CDR3 DNA reads TGTGCCAGCAGCTCTCGACAGGGAATGGTCAATGAGCAGTTCTTC.

J is TRBJ2-3 and V is TRBV2, with 8 bases that match TRBD1. CDR3 length: 15 residues. Per germline, CDR1 SNHLY and CDR2 FYNNEI. The junction had 12 bases not matched to a gene; V was cut back by 6 bases and J by 7 bases. CDR3 region: CASSARTGLSNTQYF. The CDR3 DNA sequence: TGTGCCAGCAGCGCCCGGACAGGGTTATCAAATACGCAGTATTTT. Complete variable domain (other parts from reference TRBV2 and TRBJ2-3): EPEVTQTPSHQVTQMGQEVILRCVPISNHLYFYWYRQILGQKVEFLVSFYNNEISEKSEIFDDQFSVERPDGSNFTLKIRSTKLEDSAMYFCASSARTGLSNTQYFGPGTRLTVL.

This clone came up once. This CDR3 is CASSPGTGVITYEQYF. The CDR3 nucleotides are TGCGCCAGCAGCCCTGGGACAGGGGTTATAACCTACGAGCAGTACTTC. The chain carries TRBV5-1 and TRBJ2-7; TRBD1 aligns across 10 bases. Germline CDR1 is SGHRS and CDR2 is YFSETQ. The junction had 9 bases not matched to a gene; V was cut back by 4 bases and J by 2 bases. This CDR3 is 16 amino acids long.

The chain uses TRBV3-1 (or the pseudogene TRBV3-2) and TRBJ2-2; tentatively, D is TRBD2 (5 bases). The V end lost 1 base, the J end lost 5 bases, and 8 bases lay between the germline ends. This CDR3 is built from 14 residues. The germline V gene has CDR1 LGHDT and CDR2 YNNKEL (reference sequence). CDR3 sequence (DNA): TGTGCCAGCAGCCAAGGTTGGGAGACCGGGGAGCTGTTTTTT. It specifies CASSQGWETGELFF.

The CDR3 region is CASSELMGAQTWNTEAFF. The CDR3 DNA reads as TGTGCCAGCAGTGAACTGATGGGGGCCCAGACATGGAACACTGAAGCTTTCTTT. V gene TRBV6-1 combines with J gene TRBJ1-1; D possibly corresponds to TRBD1 (6 bases). This CDR3 is 18 amino acids long. V shed 2 bases and J shed 1 base, with 20 bases lying between them. Germline CDR1 is MNHNS and CDR2 is SASEGT.

The chain combines TRBV6-1 with TRBJ2-1, with TRBD1 matching over 8 bases. After removal of 4 bases from V and 9 bases from J, the junction contained 14 bases not matched to a gene. CDR1 and CDR2 from the germline V gene are MNHNS and SASEGT. CDR3 size: 16 residues. Here the CDR3 reads CASSVLRDRHGGEQFF. CDR3 coding DNA: TGTGCCAGCAGTGTCCTCCGGGACAGGCACGGCGGTGAGCAGTTCTTC.

V usage is TRBV27 and J usage is TRBJ2-3; 14 bases map to TRBD2. The trim removed 3 bases at V and 4 bases at J, leaving 6 bases unmatched. In germline, CDR1 is MNHEY, CDR2 SMNVEV (reference sequence). CDR3 length equals 17 residues. CDR3 sequence: CASSFRGTSGSPDTQYF. CDR3 DNA: TGTGCCAGCAGTTTTCGTGGGACTAGCGGGAGCCCAGATACGCAGTATTTT.

This clone has a handful of counts. V and J are TRBV2 and TRBJ1-4, with 8 bases identical to TRBD1. The CDR3 contains 13 residues. V shed 3 bases and J 7 bases; nucleotides not matched to a gene: 1. Germline CDR1 and CDR2: SNHLY and FYNNEI. CDR3 protein: CASSDRGLEKLFF. As DNA, the CDR3 is TGTGCCAGCAGTGACAGGGGGCTTGAAAAACTGTTTTTT. The full variable domain, its missing parts supplied by reference TRBV2 and TRBJ1-4, is EPEVTQTPSHQVTQMGQEVILRCVPISNHLYFYWYRQILGQKVEFLVSFYNNEISEKSEIFDDQFSVERPDGSNFTLKIRSTKLEDSAMYFCASSDRGLEKLFFGSGTQLSVL.

This clone turned up a few times. This rearrangement joins TRBV28 to TRBJ1-1; 8 bases are a match to TRBD1. Germline assignment: CDR1 MDHEN and CDR2 SYDVKM. The CDR3 length is 13 residues. V lost 8 bases and J lost 2; bases outside the gene matches: 4. The CDR3 sequence is CASQGASNTEAFF. The CDR3 DNA follows: TGTGCCAGCCAGGGGGCTTCCAACACTGAAGCTTTCTTT. The full variable domain, completed using reference TRBV28 and TRBJ1-1, is DVKVTQSSRYLVKRTGEKVFLECVQDMDHENMFWYRQDPGLGLRLIYFSYDVKMKEKGDIPEGYSVSREKKERFSLILESASTNQTSMYLCASQGASNTEAFFGQGTRLTVV.

CDR3 in amino acids: CASSGGLAGGSLAKNIQYF. For the CDR3, the DNA is TGCGCCAGCAGCGGCGGACTAGCGGGGGGGAGTCTAGCCAAAAACATTCAGTACTTC. J is TRBJ2-4 and V is TRBV5-1; 15 bases are a match to TRBD2. V dropped 4 bases and J dropped 0; count of bases not matched to a gene: 8. Germline lookup yields CDR1 SGHRS and CDR2 YFSETQ. There are 19 residues in the CDR3. The variable domain in full, completed from reference TRBV5-1 and TRBJ2-4, reads KAGVTQTPRYLIKTRGQQVTLSCSPISGHRSVSWYQQTPGQGLQFLFEYFSETQRNKGNFPGRFSGRQFSNSRSEMNVSTLELGDSALYLCASSGGLAGGSLAKNIQYFGAGTRLSVL.

V and J are TRBV5-5 and TRBJ1-3; D remains unclear. CDR3 length equals 12 residues. Trimming cost V 4 bases and J 4 bases, with 6 bases left between them. Germline V CDR1 and CDR2: SGHKS, YYEKEE (reference sequence). The CDR3 DNA is TGTGCCAGCAGCACTACAGGAAACACCATATATTTT. Translating it yields CASSTTGNTIYF.

The CDR3 loop reads CSVDEGVGNTIYF. The CDR3, as DNA: TGCAGCGTTGACGAGGGGGTGGGAAACACCATATATTTT. This rearrangement joins TRBV29-1 to TRBJ1-3; D possibly corresponds to TRBD1 (6 bases). Trimming pared 3 bases from V and 4 bases from J, leaving 10 bases between. This CDR3 has 13 residues. The germline gives CDR1 SQVTM, CDR2 ANQGSEA.

The genes are TRBV5-1 and TRBJ2-3, with D perhaps TRBD1 (5 bases). The CDR3 loop spans 15 amino acids. With 1 base removed from V and 0 bases from J, the gap between germline ends came to 9 bases. Germline assignment: CDR1 SGHRS and CDR2 YFSETQ. CDR3 nucleotides: TGCGCCAGCAGCTTGAGGGGTACTAGCACAGATACGCAGTATTTT. It specifies CASSLRGTSTDTQYF.

The V call is TRBV9, the J call TRBJ2-1, with 7 bases fitting TRBD1. Germline trimming cut 2 bases from V and 2 bases from J; bases unmatched to any gene: 1. Germline V CDR1 and CDR2: SGDLS, YYNGEE. The length of the CDR3 is 14 residues. The CDR3 is CASSVTGTYNEQFF. CDR3 nucleotides: TGTGCCAGCAGCGTGACAGGGACCTACAATGAGCAGTTCTTC. Supplemented by reference TRBV9 and TRBJ2-1, the full variable domain reads DSGVTQTPKHLITATGQRVTLRCSPRSGDLSVYWYQQSLDQGLQFLIQYYNGEERAKGNILERFSAQQFPDLHSELNLSSLELGDSALYFCASSVTGTYNEQFFGPGTRLTVL.